These 2 T cell receptor beta chains were all obtained from the same sample, sequenced in a study of T cells in localized non-small cell lung cancer (dated by TCRdb to about 2020). Library preparation was by the immunoSEQ multiplex PCR assay. Drawn from immuneACCESS, this table holds only the in-frame rearrangements with V and J called that TCRdb kept. Clones are partly lost; checked studies trace under half to an unresolved V gene and leave the rest unexplained. The sample table lists 25,000 to 30,000 clones, roughly 86% of them with a count of one. Together, the top ten hold 6.5% to 8% of the sample. The sample in question was peripheral blood, obtained before any cancer treatment. These receptors came from a male donor aged 60 or over with stage I lung adenocarcinoma.

The V call is TRBV6-4, the J call TRBJ1-1, with 7 bases aligning to TRBD1. CDR1 and CDR2 from the germline V gene are MRHNA and SNTAGT. The CDR3 runs 17 residues. The V segment lost 6 bases and the J segment 0 bases; nucleotides outside the gene matches: 13. CDR3 in amino acids: CASSPRTGTFMNTEAFF. The DNA for the CDR3 is TGTGCCAGCAGCCCCCGGACAGGAACGTTCATGAACACTGAAGCTTTCTTT.

J is TRBJ1-1 and V is TRBV5-1, with 7 nucleotides matching TRBD1. Unmatched junction bases numbered 6, after V lost 3 bases and J lost 1 base. The CDR3 contains 15 residues. Germline V lookup: CDR1 SGHRS, CDR2 YFSETQ. In DNA form, the CDR3 reads TGCGCCAGCAGCTCCTCGGGACAGTGGAACACTGAAGCTTTCTTT. Translated, it gives CASSSSGQWNTEAFF. The full variable domain, with the rest looked up from reference TRBV5-1 and TRBJ1-1, is KAGVTQTPRYLIKTRGQQVTLSCSPISGHRSVSWYQQTPGQGLQFLFEYFSETQRNKGNFPGRFSGRQFSNSRSEMNVSTLELGDSALYLCASSSSGQWNTEAFFGQGTRLTVV.